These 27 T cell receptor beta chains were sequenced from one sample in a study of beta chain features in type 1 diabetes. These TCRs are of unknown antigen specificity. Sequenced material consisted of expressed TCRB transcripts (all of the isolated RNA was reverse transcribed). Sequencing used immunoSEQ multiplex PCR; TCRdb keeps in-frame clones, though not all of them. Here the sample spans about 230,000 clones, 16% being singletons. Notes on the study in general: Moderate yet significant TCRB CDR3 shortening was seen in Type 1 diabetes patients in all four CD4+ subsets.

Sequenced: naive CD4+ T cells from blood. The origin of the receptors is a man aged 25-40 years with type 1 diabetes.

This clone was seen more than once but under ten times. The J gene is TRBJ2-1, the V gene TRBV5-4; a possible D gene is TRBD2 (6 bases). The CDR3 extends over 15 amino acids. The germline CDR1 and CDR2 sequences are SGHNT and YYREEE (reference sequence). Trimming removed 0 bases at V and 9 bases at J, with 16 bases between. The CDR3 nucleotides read TGTGCCAGCAGCTTGGCCGGGAGCCAAGGTAGTGAGCAGTTCTTC. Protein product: CASSLAGSQGSEQFF.

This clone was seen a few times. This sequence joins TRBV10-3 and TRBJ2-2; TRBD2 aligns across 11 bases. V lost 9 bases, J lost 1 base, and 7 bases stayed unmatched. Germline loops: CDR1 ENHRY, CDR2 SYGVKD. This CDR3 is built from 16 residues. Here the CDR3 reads CAIPSTSGVNTGELFF. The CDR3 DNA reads TGTGCCATTCCCTCGACTAGCGGGGTGAACACCGGGGAGCTGTTTTTT.

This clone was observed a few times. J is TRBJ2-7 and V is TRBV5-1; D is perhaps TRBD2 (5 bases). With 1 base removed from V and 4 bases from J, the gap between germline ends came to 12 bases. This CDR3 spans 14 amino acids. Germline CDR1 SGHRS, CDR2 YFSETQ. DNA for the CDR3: TGCGCCAGCAGCTTGATCGCCTCGGGGTACGAGCAGTACTTC. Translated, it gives CASSLIASGYEQYF. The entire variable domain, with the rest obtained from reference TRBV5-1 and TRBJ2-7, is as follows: KAGVTQTPRYLIKTRGQQVTLSCSPISGHRSVSWYQQTPGQGLQFLFEYFSETQRNKGNFPGRFSGRQFSNSRSEMNVSTLELGDSALYLCASSLIASGYEQYFGPGTRLTVT.

CDR3 DNA sequence: TGTGCCAGCAGCTTGGCCGGGCAGCGAGCAGATACGCAGTATTTT. This sequence encodes CASSLAGQRADTQYF. The J gene is TRBJ2-3, the V gene TRBV5-4, with D uncertain. This CDR3 has 15 amino acids. Trimming took off 0 bases at V and 4 bases at J, with 12 bases between the two ends. The germline gives CDR1 SGHNT, CDR2 YYREEE (reference sequence).

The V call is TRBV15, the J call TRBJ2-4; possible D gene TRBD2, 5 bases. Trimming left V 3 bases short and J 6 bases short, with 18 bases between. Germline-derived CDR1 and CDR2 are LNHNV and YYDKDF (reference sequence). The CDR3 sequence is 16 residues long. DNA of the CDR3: TGTGCCACCAGCAGGTCCCTCTCAGGAGGCGGAAACATTCAGTACTTC. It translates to CATSRSLSGGGNIQYF.

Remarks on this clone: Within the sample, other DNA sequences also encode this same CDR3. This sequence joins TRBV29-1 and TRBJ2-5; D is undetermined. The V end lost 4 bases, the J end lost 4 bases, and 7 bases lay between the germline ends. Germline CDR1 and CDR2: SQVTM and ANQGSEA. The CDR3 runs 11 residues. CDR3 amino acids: CSVGRGETQYF. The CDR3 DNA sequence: TGCAGCGTTGGACGAGGAGAGACCCAGTACTTC.

As DNA, the CDR3 is TGCAGCGTGGGACAGGGGATGTATGGCTACACCTTC. This encodes CSVGQGMYGYTF. The chain employs TRBV29-1 and TRBJ1-2; 10 bases map to TRBD1. Germline V gene sequence: CDR1 SQVTM, CDR2 ANQGSEA. This CDR3 is 12 amino acids long. With 6 bases clipped from V and 5 bases from J, the junction kept 3 bases outside the gene matches.

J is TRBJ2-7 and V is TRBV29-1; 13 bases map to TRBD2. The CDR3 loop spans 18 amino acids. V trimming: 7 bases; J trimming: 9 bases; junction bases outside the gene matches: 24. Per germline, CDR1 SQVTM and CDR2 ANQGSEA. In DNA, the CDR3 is TGCAGCGCTACCGCCAGCGGGACTAGCGGGAAGCTACGTGAGTGGCAGTACTTC. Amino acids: CSATASGTSGKLREWQYF.

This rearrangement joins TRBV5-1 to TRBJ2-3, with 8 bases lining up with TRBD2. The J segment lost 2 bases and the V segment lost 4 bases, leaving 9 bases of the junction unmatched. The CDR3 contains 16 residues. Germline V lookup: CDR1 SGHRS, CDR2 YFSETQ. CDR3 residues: CASSGTTSVPTDTQYF. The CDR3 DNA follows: TGCGCCAGCAGCGGAACGACTAGCGTTCCCACAGATACGCAGTATTTT.

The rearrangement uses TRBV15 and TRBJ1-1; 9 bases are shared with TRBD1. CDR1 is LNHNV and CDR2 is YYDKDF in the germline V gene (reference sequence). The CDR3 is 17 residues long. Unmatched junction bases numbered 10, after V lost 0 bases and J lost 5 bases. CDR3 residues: CATSRDGGQGTKTEAFF. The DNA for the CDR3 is TGTGCCACCAGCAGAGATGGCGGACAGGGGACTAAGACTGAAGCTTTCTTT.

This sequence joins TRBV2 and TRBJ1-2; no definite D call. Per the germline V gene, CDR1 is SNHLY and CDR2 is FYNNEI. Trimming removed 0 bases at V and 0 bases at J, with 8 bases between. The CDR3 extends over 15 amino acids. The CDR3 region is CASSEATGTNYGYTF. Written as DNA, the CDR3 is TGTGCCAGCAGTGAAGCGACGGGGACTAACTATGGCTACACCTTC.

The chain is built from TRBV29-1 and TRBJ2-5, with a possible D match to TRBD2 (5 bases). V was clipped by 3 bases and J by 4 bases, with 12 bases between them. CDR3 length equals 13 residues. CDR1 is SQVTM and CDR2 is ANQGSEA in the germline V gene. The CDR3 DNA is TGCAGCGTTGAGGGGTTAGCGCGAGAGACCCAGTACTTC. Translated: CSVEGLARETQYF.

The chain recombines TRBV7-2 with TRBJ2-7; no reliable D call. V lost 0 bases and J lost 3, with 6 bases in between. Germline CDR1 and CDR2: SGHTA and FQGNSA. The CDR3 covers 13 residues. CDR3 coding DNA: TGTGCCAGCAGCTTAGCCGGAATCTACGAGCAGTACTTC. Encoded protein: CASSLAGIYEQYF.

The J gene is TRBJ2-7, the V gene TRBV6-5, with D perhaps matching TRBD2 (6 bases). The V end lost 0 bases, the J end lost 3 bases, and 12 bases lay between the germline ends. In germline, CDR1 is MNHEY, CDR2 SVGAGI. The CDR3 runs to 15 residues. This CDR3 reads CASSYSGGSYYEQYF. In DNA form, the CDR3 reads TGTGCCAGCAGTTACTCGGGAGGCAGCTACTACGAGCAGTACTTC.

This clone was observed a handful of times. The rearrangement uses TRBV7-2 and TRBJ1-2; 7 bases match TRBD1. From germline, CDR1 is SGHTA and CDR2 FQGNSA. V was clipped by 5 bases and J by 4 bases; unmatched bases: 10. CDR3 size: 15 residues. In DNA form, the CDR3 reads TGTGCCAGCAGCCCGCGGACAGGCTCCGGCTATGGCTACACCTTC. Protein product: CASSPRTGSGYGYTF. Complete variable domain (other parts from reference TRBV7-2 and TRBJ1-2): GAGVSQSPSNKVTEKGKDVELRCDPISGHTALYWYRQSLGQGLEFLIYFQGNSAPDKSGLPSDRFSAERTGGSVSTLTIQRTQQEDSAVYLCASSPRTGSGYGYTFGSGTRLTVV.

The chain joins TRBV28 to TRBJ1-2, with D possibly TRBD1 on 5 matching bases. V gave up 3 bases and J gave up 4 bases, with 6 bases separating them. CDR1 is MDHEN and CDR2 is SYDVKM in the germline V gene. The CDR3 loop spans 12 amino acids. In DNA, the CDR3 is TGTGCCAGCAGTTTTGACAGCTATGGCTACACCTTC. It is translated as CASSFDSYGYTF.

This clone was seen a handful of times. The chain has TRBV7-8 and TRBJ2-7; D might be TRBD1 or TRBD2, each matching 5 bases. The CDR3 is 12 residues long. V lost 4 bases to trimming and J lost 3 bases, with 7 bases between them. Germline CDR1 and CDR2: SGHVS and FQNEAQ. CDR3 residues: CASSWDGYEQYF. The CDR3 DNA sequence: TGTGCCAGCAGCTGGGACGGCTACGAGCAGTACTTC.

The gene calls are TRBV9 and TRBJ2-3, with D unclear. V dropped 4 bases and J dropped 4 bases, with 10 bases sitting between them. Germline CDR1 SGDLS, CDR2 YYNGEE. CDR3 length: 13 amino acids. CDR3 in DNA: TGTGCCAGCAGCCAGGAGACCTCAGATACGCAGTATTTT. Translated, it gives CASSQETSDTQYF. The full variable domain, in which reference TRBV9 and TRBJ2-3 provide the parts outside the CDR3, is DSGVTQTPKHLITATGQRVTLRCSPRSGDLSVYWYQQSLDQGLQFLIQYYNGEERAKGNILERFSAQQFPDLHSELNLSSLELGDSALYFCASSQETSDTQYFGPGTRLTVL.

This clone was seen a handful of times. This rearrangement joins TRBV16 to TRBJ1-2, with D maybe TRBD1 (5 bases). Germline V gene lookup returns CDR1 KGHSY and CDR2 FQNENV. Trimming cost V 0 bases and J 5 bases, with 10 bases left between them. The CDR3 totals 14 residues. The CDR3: CASSQSRTGYGYTF. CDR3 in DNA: TGTGCCAGCAGCCAATCTCGCACAGGTTATGGCTACACCTTC.

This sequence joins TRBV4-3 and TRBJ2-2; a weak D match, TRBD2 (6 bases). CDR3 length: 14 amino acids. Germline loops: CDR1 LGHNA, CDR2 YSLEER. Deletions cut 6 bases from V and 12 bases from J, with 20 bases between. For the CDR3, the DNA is TGCGCCAGCAGTCCCGAGTTGAGGGAGGACCAGCTGTTTTTT. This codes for CASSPELREDQLFF.

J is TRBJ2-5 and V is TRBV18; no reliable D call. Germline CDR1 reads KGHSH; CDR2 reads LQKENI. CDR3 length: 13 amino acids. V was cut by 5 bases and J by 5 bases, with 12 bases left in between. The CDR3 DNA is TGTGCCAGCTCATCAAGCGTGGCTGAGACCCAGTACTTC. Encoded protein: CASSSSVAETQYF.

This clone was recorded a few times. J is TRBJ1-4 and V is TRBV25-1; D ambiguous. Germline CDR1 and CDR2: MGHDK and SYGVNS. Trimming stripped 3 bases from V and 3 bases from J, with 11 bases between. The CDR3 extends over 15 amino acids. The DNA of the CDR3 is TGTGCCAGCAGTGACCCGGGCGGCGCTAATGAAAAACTGTTTTTT. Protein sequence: CASSDPGGANEKLFF. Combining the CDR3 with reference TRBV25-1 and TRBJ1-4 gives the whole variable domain EADIYQTPRYLVIGTGKKITLECSQTMGHDKMYWYQQDPGMELHLIHYSYGVNSTEKGDLSSESTVSRIRTEHFPLTLESARPSHTSQYLCASSDPGGANEKLFFGSGTQLSVL.

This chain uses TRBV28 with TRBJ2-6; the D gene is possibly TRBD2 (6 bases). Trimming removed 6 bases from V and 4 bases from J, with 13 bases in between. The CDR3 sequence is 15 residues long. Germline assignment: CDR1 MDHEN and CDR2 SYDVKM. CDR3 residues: CASRLGGDGANVLTF. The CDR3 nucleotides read TGTGCCAGCAGGCTTGGAGGGGACGGGGCCAACGTCCTGACTTTC.

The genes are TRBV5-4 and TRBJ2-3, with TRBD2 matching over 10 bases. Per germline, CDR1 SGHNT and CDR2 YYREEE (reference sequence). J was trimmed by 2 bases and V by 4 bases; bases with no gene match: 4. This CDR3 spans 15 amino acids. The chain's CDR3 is CASSPSGRVTDTQYF. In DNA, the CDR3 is TGTGCCAGCAGCCCAAGCGGGAGGGTCACAGATACGCAGTATTTT.

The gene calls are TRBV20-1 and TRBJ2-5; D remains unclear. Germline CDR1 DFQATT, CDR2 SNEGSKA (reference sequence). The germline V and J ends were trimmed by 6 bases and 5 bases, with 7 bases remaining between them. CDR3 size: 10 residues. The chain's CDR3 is CSAHRETQYF. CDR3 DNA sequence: TGCAGTGCGCACCGTGAGACCCAGTACTTC.

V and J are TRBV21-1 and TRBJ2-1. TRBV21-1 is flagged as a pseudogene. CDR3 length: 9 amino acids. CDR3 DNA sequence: TGTGCCAGCAGCAATCAGCAGTTCTTC. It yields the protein CASSNQQFF.

As DNA, the CDR3 is TGTGCCGGATCATCAGGGGGCCGGGAGACCCAGTACTTC. Amino acid sequence: CAGSSGGRETQYF. The V gene is TRBV2, the J gene TRBJ2-5; 8 nucleotides align to TRBD1. The germline CDR1 and CDR2 sequences are SNHLY and FYNNEI. With V trimmed by 11 bases and J by 5 bases, 10 bases remained unmatched. CDR3 size: 13 residues.